The source of this T cell receptor beta chain is a study of CD8 T cells in ankylosing spondylitis. The study, taken as a whole, reports: Relatively scarce in peripheral blood, disease-linked clones were CD8+. According to the report, clones linked to the disease were significantly enriched in matched synovial fluid samples taken from ankylosing spondylitis patients.

The CDR3 has 11 amino acids. Per germline, CDR1 DFQATT and CDR2 SNEGSKA (reference sequence). V lost 1 base and J lost 4, with 4 bases in between. TCRdb reprocessed the 5' RACE reads via MiXCR and lists one record per CDR3 protein. The sample yields 40,000 or so distinct CDR3 sequences, roughly 11% seen once. This clonotype was detected many times. Its specificity is unknown. The chain recombines TRBV20-1 with TRBJ1-1; D remains unclear. The specimen was blood, either unsorted or a sorted T cell fraction (not recorded which). The receptor comes from a male donor with ankylosing spondylitis or in good health (not recorded which). CDR3 in DNA: TGCAGTGCTAGAGGGCCCACTGAAGCTTTCTTT. The encoded protein is CSARGPTEAFF.